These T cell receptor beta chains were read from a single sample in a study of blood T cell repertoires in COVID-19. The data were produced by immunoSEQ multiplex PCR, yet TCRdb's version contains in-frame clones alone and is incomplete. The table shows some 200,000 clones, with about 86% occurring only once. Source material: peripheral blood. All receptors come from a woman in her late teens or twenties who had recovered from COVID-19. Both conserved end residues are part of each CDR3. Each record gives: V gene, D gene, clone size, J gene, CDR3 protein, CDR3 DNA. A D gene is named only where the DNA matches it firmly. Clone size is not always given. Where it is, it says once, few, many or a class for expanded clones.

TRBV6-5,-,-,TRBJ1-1,CASRPPGVMNTEAFF,TGTGCCAGCAGGCCTCCAGGGGTAATGAACACTGAAGCTTTCTTT
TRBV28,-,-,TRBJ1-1,CASRFGGRGTEAFF,TGTGCCAGCAGGTTCGGAGGGCGTGGTACTGAAGCTTTCTTT
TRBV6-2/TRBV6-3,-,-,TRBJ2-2,CASSPGLWAGELFF,TGTGCCAGCAGCCCCGGGTTGTGGGCCGGGGAGCTGTTTTTT
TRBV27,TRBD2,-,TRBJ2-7,CASSSWRGIQSEQYF,TGTGCCAGCAGTTCCTGGCGGGGGATTCAATCGGAGCAGTACTTC
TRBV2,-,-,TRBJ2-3,CASMEPLDTQYF,TGTGCCAGCATGGAGCCTCTCGATACGCAGTATTTT
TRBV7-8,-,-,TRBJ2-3,CASSLGGLPGTDTQYF,TGTGCCAGCAGCTTAGGGGGACTTCCTGGCACAGATACGCAGTATTTT
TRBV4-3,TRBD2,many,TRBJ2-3,CASSAGTRPTDTQYF,TGCGCCAGCAGCGCCGGGACTAGACCCACAGATACGCAGTATTTT
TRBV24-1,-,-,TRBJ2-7,CATSDSYEQYF,TGTGCCACCAGTGACAGCTACGAGCAGTACTTC
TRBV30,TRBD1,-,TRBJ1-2,CAWTRDRVNGGYTF,TGTGCCTGGACGCGGGACAGGGTGAACGGTGGCTACACCTTC
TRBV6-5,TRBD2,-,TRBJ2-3,CASSLSGGAHTQYF,TGTGCCAGCAGCCTTAGCGGGGGGGCCCATACGCAGTATTTT
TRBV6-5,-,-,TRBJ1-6,CASSYEAGPWSSPLHF,TGTGCCAGCAGTTACGAGGCAGGGCCTTGGAGTTCACCCCTCCACTTT
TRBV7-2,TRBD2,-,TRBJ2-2,CASSQGTSGSELFF,TGTGCCAGCAGCCAGGGGACTAGCGGGAGTGAGCTGTTTTTT
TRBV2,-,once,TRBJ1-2,CASSGHTGGYTF,TGTGCCAGCAGTGGCCACACGGGGGGCTACACCTTC
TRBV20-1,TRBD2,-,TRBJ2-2,CSASPKRGDYTGELFF,TGCAGTGCTAGTCCTAAGCGGGGGGACTACACCGGGGAGCTGTTTTTT
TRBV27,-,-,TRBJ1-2,CASSLWGGASQIANYGYTF,TGTGCCAGCAGTTTATGGGGAGGGGCTTCACAAATTGCTAACTATGGCTACACCTTC
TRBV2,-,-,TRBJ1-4,CASSDVTTNEKLFF,TGTGCCAGCAGTGACGTTACAACTAATGAAAAACTGTTTTTT
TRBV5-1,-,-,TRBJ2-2,CASSSTYQGATGELFF,TGCGCCAGCAGCTCTACTTATCAGGGTGCCACCGGGGAGCTGTTTTTT
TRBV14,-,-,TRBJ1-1,CASSQDRGSEAFF,TGTGCCAGCAGCCAAGATCGAGGGTCAGAAGCTTTCTTT
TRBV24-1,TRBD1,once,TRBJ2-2,CATSDLRRQGSGELFF,TGTGCCACCAGTGATTTGCGACGACAGGGGAGCGGGGAGCTGTTTTTT
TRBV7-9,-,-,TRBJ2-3,CASSNGLSGVGDTQYF,TGTGCCAGCAGTAACGGACTTAGCGGTGTCGGAGATACGCAGTATTTT
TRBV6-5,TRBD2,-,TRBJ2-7,CASSYGGGISEQYF,TGTGCCAGCAGTTACGGCGGGGGTATAAGCGAGCAGTACTTC
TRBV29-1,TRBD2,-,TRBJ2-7,CSVDQGAGSSYEQYF,TGCAGCGTTGACCAGGGAGCGGGGAGCTCCTACGAGCAGTACTTC
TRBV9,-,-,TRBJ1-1,CASSRHIPSNTEAFF,TGTGCCAGCAGCCGACACATACCGTCGAACACTGAAGCTTTCTTT
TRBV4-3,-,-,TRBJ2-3,CASSQERSSGNTDTQYF,TGCGCCAGCAGCCAAGAACGGAGTAGCGGTAACACAGATACGCAGTATTTT
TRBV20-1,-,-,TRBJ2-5,CSARGQETQYF,TGCAGTGCCCGGGGCCAAGAGACCCAGTACTTC
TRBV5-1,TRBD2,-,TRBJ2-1,CASSLERGANNEQFF,TGCGCCAGCAGCTTGGAGCGGGGTGCGAACAATGAGCAGTTCTTC
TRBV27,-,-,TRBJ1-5,CASSQYSLLNQPQHF,TGTGCCAGCAGTCAATATTCACTCCTTAATCAGCCCCAGCATTTT
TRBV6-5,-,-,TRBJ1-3,CASSYSTASSGNTIYF,TGTGCCAGCAGTTACTCGACAGCAAGCTCTGGAAACACCATATATTTT
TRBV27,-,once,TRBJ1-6,CASSSETYFNSPLHF,TGTGCCAGTTCAAGCGAAACCTACTTCAATTCACCCCTCCACTTT
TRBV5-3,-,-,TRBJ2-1,CASPCPGHPYNEQFF,TGTGCCAGTCCCTGTCCGGGACATCCTTACAATGAGCAGTTCTTC
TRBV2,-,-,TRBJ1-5,CASSERGGYQPQHF,TGTGCCAGCAGTGAAAGGGGCGGTTATCAGCCCCAGCATTTT
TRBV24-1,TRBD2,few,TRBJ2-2,CATSDFGTSIESTGELFF,TGTGCCACCAGTGATTTCGGGACTAGCATCGAGAGTACCGGGGAGCTGTTTTTT
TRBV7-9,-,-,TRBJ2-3,CASSSPAGTDTQYF,TGTGCCAGCAGCTCGCCAGCGGGCACAGATACGCAGTATTTT
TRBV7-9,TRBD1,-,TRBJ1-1,CASSSPGTGGRLYTEAFF,TGTGCCAGCAGCTCCCCGGGGACAGGGGGCAGATTGTACACTGAAGCTTTCTTT
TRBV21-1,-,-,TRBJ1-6,CASSTGGTGKSPLHF,TGTGCCAGCAGCACAGGGGGGACAGGGAAATCACCCCTCCACTTT
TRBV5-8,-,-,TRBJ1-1,CASSLVAGGNTEAFF,TGTGCCAGCAGCTTGGTGGCGGGGGGGAACACTGAAGCTTTCTTT
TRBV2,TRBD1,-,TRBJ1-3,CASSEADRLATIYF,TGTGCCAGCAGTGAAGCGGACAGGTTAGCCACCATATATTTT
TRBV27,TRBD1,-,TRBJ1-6,CASSTDRGINSPLHF,TGTGCCAGCAGCACGGACAGGGGCATTAATTCACCCCTCCACTTT
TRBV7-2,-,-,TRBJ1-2,CASSPRGSASF,TGTGCCAGCAGCCCCCGAGGTAGCGCCAGCTTC
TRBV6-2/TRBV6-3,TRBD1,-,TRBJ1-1,CASSLSPGGTEAFF,TGTGCCAGCAGTTTATCCCCAGGGGGCACTGAAGCTTTCTTT
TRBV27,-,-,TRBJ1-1,CASSSLSHVRGNTEAFF,TGTGCCAGCAGTTCCCTCTCACATGTCCGAGGGAACACTGAAGCTTTCTTT
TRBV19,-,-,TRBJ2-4,CASSRGAQNIQYF,TGTGCCAGTAGTCGGGGGGCCCAAAACATTCAGTACTTC